These 5 T cell receptor beta chains came from one sample sequenced in a study of T cells expressing NK-cell markers. TCRdb reprocessed the 5' RACE reads; each CDR3 protein has one entry and no DNA is given. Recorded here are 550,000 or so distinct CDR3 sequences; the top ten clones represent roughly 3.5%. The source material was blood T cells: a sorted CD56 or NKG2C T cell subset, CD4+ or CD8+ T cells, or bulk PBMC T cells (not recorded which). The receptors stem from a young man in good health.

This rearrangement joins TRBV25-1 to TRBJ2-1; with no DNA, the TCRdb D assignment of TRBD2 cannot be verified. The germline V gene has CDR1 MGHDK and CDR2 SYGVNS. CDR3 length: 13 residues. The CDR3 protein is CASSERGAGGWFF.

J is TRBJ1-1 and V is TRBV14. The CDR3 runs 14 residues. Germline V gene lookup returns CDR1 SGHDN and CDR2 FVKESK. CDR3 amino acids: CASSQVLPNTEAFF.

V and J are TRBV25-1 and TRBJ2-3; TCRdb's D call of TRBD1 is untestable without DNA. CDR1 is MGHDK, CDR2 SYGVNS, per germline. The CDR3 is made up of 15 amino acids. CDR3 protein: CASSEYSGQGFKQYF.

This chain connects TRBV25-1 to TRBJ1-1. The CDR3 spans 13 residues. The germline CDR1 and CDR2 sequences are MGHDK and SYGVNS. The CDR3 loop is CASSLTWRGEAFF.

The chain links TRBV7-2 to TRBJ2-3; TCRdb picks TRBD1, but there is no DNA to check that call. CDR1 and CDR2 (germline): SGHTA, FQGNSA. CDR3 length equals 14 residues. The CDR3 loop reads CASSPPGGPGTQYF. Combining the CDR3 with reference TRBV7-2 and TRBJ2-3 gives the whole variable domain GAGVSQSPSNKVTEKGKDVELRCDPISGHTALYWYRQSLGQGLEFLIYFQGNSAPDKSGLPSDRFSAERTGGSVSTLTIQRTQQEDSAVYLCASSPPGGPGTQYFGPGTRLTVL.